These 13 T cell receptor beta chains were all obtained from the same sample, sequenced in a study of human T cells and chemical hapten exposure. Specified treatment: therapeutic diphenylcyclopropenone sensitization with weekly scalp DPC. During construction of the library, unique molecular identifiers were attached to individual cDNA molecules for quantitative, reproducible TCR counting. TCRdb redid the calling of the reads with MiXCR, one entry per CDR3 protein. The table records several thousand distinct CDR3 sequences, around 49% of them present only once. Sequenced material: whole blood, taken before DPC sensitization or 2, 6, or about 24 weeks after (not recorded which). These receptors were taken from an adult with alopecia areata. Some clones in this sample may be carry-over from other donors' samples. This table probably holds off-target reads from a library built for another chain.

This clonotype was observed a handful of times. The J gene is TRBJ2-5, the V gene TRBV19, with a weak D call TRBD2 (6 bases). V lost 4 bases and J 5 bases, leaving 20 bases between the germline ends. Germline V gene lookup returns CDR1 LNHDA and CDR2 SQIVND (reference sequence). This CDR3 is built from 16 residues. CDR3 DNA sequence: TGTGCCAGTAGTACGATACCGGGACTCCGGGCGGAGACCCAGTACTTC. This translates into CASSTIPGLRAETQYF.

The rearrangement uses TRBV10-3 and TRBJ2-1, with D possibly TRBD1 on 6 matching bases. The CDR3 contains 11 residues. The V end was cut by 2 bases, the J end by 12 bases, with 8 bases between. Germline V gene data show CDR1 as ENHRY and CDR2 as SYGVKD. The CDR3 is CAISEGGLQFF. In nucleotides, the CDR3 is TGTGCCATCAGTGAGGGGGGCCTGCAGTTCTTC.

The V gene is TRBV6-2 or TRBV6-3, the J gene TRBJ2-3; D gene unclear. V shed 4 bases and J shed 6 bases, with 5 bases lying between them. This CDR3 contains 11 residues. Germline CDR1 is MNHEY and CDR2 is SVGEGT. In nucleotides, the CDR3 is TGTGCCAGCAGTTTACGGGATACGCAGTATTTT. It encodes CASSLRDTQYF.

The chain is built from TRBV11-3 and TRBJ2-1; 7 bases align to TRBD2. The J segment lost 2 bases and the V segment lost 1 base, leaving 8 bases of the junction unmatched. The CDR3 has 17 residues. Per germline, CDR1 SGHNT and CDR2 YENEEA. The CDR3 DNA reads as TGTGCCAGCAGCTTAGGGGTAGCGGGTACAACCTACAATGAGCAGTTCTTC. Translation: CASSLGVAGTTYNEQFF.

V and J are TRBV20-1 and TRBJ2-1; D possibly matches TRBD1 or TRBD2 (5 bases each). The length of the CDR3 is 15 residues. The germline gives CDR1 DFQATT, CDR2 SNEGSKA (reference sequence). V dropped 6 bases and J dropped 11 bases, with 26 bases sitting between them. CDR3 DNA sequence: TGCAGTGCAACGACTGGGACCACGAGAGGTACGCAGCAGTTCTTC. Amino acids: CSATTGTTRGTQQFF.

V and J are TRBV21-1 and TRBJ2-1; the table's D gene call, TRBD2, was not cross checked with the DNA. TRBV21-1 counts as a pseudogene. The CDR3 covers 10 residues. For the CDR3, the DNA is TGTGCCAGGCTAGCGGGGGTACAGTTCTTC. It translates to CARLAGVQFF.

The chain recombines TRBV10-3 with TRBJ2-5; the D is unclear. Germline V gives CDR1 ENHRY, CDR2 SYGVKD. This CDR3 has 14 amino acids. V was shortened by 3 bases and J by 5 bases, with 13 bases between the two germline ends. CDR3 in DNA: TGTGCCATCAGTGACACAGAAGGTGACGAGACCCAGTACTTC. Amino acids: CAISDTEGDETQYF.

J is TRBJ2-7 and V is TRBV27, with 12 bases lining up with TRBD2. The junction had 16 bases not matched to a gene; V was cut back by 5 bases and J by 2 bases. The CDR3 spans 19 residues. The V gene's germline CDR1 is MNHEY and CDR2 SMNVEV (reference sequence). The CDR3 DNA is TGTGCCAGCAGTCCCCCCTTAACTAGCGGGAGGTCGCCTACCTACGAGCAGTACTTC. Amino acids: CASSPPLTSGRSPTYEQYF.

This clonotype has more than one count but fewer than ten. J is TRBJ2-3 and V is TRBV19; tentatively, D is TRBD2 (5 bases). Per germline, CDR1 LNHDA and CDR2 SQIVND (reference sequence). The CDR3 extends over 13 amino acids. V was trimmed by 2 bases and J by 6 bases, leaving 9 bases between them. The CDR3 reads CASSISRGDTQYF. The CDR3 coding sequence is TGTGCCAGTAGTATAAGCAGAGGGGATACGCAGTATTTT.

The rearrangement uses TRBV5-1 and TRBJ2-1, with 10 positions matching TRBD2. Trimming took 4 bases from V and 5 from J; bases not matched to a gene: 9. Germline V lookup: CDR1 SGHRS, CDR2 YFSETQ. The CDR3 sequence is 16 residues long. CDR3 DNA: TGCGCCAGCAGCCTGAGCGGGAGGGGTCAAAACAATGAGCAGTTCTTC. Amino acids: CASSLSGRGQNNEQFF.

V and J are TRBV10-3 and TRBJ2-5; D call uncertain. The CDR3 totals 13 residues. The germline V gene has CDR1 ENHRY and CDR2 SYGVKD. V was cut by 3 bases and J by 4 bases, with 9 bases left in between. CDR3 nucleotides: TGTGCCATCAGTGAAACCCCTCGAGAGACCCAGTACTTC. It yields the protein CAISETPRETQYF.

The CDR3 DNA follows: TGTGCCTGGAGTGTTATGATCGGGACCGCAGATACGCAGTATTTT. Residues: CAWSVMIGTADTQYF. The chain is built from TRBV30 and TRBJ2-3; D may match TRBD1 or TRBD2 (5 bases each). Trimming removed 0 bases at V and 4 bases at J, with 14 bases between. The length of the CDR3 is 15 residues. Germline V lookup: CDR1 GTSNPN, CDR2 SVGIG (reference sequence).

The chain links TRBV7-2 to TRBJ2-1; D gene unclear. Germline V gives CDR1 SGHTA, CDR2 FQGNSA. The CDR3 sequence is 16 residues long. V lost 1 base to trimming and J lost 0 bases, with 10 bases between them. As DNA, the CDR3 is TGTGCCAGCAGCTTAGACGCTGCAATCTCCTACAATGAGCAGTTCTTC. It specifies CASSLDAAISYNEQFF.